This T cell receptor beta chain was found in a study of regulatory T cells in long-lasting Graves disease. At the level of the study: Treatment with antithyroid drugs for over 5 years, together with positive TSH receptor antibodies, meant persistent Graves' disease.

The sample holds a few counts of this clonotype. The antigen is unknown. Arm-PCR of CDR3 regions with iRepertoire HTBI primers generated TCR beta libraries. One entry per CDR3 protein, called by TCRdb with MiXCR from the multiplex PCR reads. The sample lists about 340,000 distinct CDR3 sequences, around 19% occurring once. Study findings and constraints: Patients with persistent disease shared 2,500 or so public clonotypes, outpacing the approximately 970 shared by new patients.

Germline CDR1 and CDR2: GTSNPN and SVGIG (reference sequence). The CDR3 spans 11 residues. The ends were cut back, 1 base at V and 4 bases at J, with 4 bases in the middle. Time point defined: persistent/refractory GD, antithyroid drugs over 5 years with positive TRAb. PBMCs provided the RNA from which the TCR library was made. This TCR was sampled from a female donor with Graves disease. The genes are TRBV30 and TRBJ1-2; D uncertain. The material sequenced was peripheral blood mononuclear cells (PBMCs), taken when the disease was refractory, from a patient treated with antithyroid drugs. CDR3 in DNA: TGTGCCTGGAGTGCAGCCTATGGCTACACCTTC. It encodes CAWSAAYGYTF.